This T cell receptor beta chain was recovered during a study of blood T cell repertoires in COVID-19. V lost 6 bases and J lost 0, with 11 bases in between. The CDR3 has 15 residues. Germline-derived CDR1 and CDR2 are MNHEY and SVGAGI. Under the authors' procedure: Counts of nucleated cells, estimated from reference gene primer amplification, were obtained. Here immunoSEQ multiplex PCR was the method, and the copy in TCRdb shows in-frame clones only, minus some. V and J calls and clone size are as listed in that table; D and trimming were resolved from the DNA. The data show roughly 290,000 clones, 80% to 90% seen once. Recovery meant two consecutive negative NP/OP PCR tests, professional clearance, or resolved symptoms.

This TCR came from a woman in her 30s who had recovered from COVID-19. Sequenced: PBMCs or T cells enriched from blood (not recorded which). The chain has TRBV6-5 and TRBJ2-2; D ambiguous. CDR3 sequence reads: CASSHGLTNTGELFF. CDR3 bases: TGTGCCAGCAGCCACGGGTTGACGAACACCGGGGAGCTGTTTTTT.